What follows describes a single T cell receptor (beta chain). This sample stems from a study of T cells in Graves' hyperthyroidism and ophthalmopathy. Study summary: Before any treatment, at initial diagnosis, peripheral blood was collected.

The CDR3 spans 16 residues. From germline, CDR1 is SGHDN and CDR2 FVKESK. V was shortened by 4 bases and J by 5 bases, with 20 bases between the two germline ends. From RNA transcripts, TCR beta CDR3 regions were amplified. HTBI primers were employed in a first-round RT-PCR of the TCR CDR3. MiXCR was run by TCRdb on the multiplex PCR reads, yielding one entry per CDR3 protein. There are hundreds of thousands of distinct CDR3 sequences in the sample; around 14% occur only once, and around 25% lies in the top ten. This rearrangement joins TRBV14 to TRBJ2-5, with D tentatively TRBD1 (6 bases). The TCR originated in a woman in her 30s with Graves' hyperthyroidism. The sample consisted of blood. The CDR3 nucleotides read TGTGCCAGCAGCCCCGGTCAGGGACAACTTTCCGAGACCCAGTACTTC. It codes for CASSPGQGQLSETQYF.